This T cell receptor beta chain was captured by sequencing in a study of cytomegalovirus exposure and HLA in healthy donors. Germline assignment: CDR1 SGDLS and CDR2 YYNGEE. The V gene lost 0 bases and the J gene lost 4 bases, with 8 bases spanning the gap. This CDR3 contains 13 residues. In the PCR, 60 Vbeta and 13 Jbeta primers were used. Profiled with immunoSEQ multiplex PCR; TCRdb holds only in-frame clones, not every one. This sample has approximately 200,000 clones; roughly 85% occur once, and the top ten carry 1.5% to 2%. A single count supports this clone. Its antigen is currently unknown. Study-level results: One variant, a missense change in DCLRE1C, was linked in a later analysis to TCR beta V- and J-gene trimming. A later analysis found common viral pathogens apparently linked to several of the most significant clusters. The classifier, whose performance was assessed in both the original and validation cohorts, reportedly diagnosed cytomegalovirus status with high specificity and sensitivity. In most subjects, TCR beta sequences reportedly gave accurate predictions of HLA-A and HLA-B alleles.

The source is a man aged 18 to 30 in good health and CMV-seronegative. This chain uses TRBV9 with TRBJ2-7; D is perhaps TRBD2 (6 bases). The sequenced material came from PBMCs. CDR3 in DNA: TGTGCCAGCAGCGTAGTGGGGGGTTACGAGCAGTACTTC. Translated: CASSVVGGYEQYF.